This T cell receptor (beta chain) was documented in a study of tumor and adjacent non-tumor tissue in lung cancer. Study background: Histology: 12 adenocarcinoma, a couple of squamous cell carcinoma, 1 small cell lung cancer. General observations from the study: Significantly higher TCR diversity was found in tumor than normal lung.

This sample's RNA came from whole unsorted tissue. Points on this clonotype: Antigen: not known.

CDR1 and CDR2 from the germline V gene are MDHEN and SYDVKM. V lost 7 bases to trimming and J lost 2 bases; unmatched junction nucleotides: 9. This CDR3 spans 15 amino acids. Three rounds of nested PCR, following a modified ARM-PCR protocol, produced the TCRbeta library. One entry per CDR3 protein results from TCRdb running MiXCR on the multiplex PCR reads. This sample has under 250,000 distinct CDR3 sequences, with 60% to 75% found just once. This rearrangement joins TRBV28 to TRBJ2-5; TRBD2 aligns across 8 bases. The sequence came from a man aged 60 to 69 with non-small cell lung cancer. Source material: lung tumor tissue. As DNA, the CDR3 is TGTGCCAGCACTATAATGCGGGGGGAACAAGAGACCCAGTACTTC. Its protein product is CASTIMRGEQETQYF. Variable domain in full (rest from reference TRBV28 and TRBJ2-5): DVKVTQSSRYLVKRTGEKVFLECVQDMDHENMFWYRQDPGLGLRLIYFSYDVKMKEKGDIPEGYSVSREKKERFSLILESASTNQTSMYLCASTIMRGEQETQYFGPGTRLLVL.